One and the same sample provided the 16 T cell receptor beta chains below, sequenced in a study of shared clonotypes between healthy human individuals. The data were produced by immunoSEQ multiplex PCR, yet TCRdb's version contains in-frame clones alone and is incomplete. The top ten clones hold 0.9% to 1.3% of a sample with about 2 million clones, about 94% of them seen once. Terminally differentiated effector memory CD45RA+ cells were excluded by CCR7 positive selection of CD45RO-negative cells. Material: naive CD8+ T cells sorted from blood. These receptors were obtained from a man between 18 and 35 years old in good health.

Details on this clone: Different DNA sequences within this sample yield the same CDR3. V is TRBV27 and J is TRBJ2-7; D tentatively fits TRBD1 or TRBD2 (5 bases each). CDR1 is MNHEY and CDR2 is SMNVEV in the germline V gene (reference sequence). The CDR3 loop spans 14 amino acids. Trimming shortened V by 3 bases and J by 0 bases, and 9 bases separated the two germline ends. As DNA, the CDR3 is TGTGCCAGCAGTTTTTCGGGACCCTCCTACGAGCAGTACTTC. As protein: CASSFSGPSYEQYF.

In its sample, this clone was seen once. V gene TRBV7-6 combines with J gene TRBJ2-5; no clear D gene. Germline CDR1 is SGHVS and CDR2 is FNYEAQ. The ends were cut back, 5 bases at V and 2 bases at J, with 12 bases in the middle. CDR3 length: 14 amino acids. CDR3 region: CASSPTGSQETQYF. CDR3 in DNA: TGTGCCAGCAGCCCAACCGGGTCTCAAGAGACCCAGTACTTC.

The chain links TRBV7-6 to TRBJ2-5, with 7 bases identical to TRBD1. Per germline, CDR1 SGHVS and CDR2 FNYEAQ. Trimming at V came to 1 base and at J to 1 base, leaving 9 bases not matched to a gene. CDR3 length equals 17 residues. The CDR3 DNA follows: TGTGCCAGCAGCTTAGATTCCGCGACAGGGCCCCAAGAGACCCAGTACTTC. It encodes CASSLDSATGPQETQYF.

The CDR3 loop reads CASSLGQGGMETQYF. The DNA for the CDR3 is TGTGCCAGCAGCTTGGGACAGGGAGGAATGGAGACCCAGTACTTC. The chain recombines TRBV11-2 with TRBJ2-5, with TRBD1 matching 9 bases. The CDR3 extends over 15 amino acids. V was clipped by 3 bases and J by 5 bases; unmatched bases: 7. Germline CDR1 SGHAT, CDR2 FQNNGV.

CDR3 coding DNA: TGTGCCAGCAGGGTGGTGGAGGGAATCTACGAGCAGTACTTC. Its protein product is CASRVVEGIYEQYF. V gene TRBV27 combines with J gene TRBJ2-7; maybe TRBD2 (6 bases). Germline lookup yields CDR1 MNHEY and CDR2 SMNVEV (reference sequence). V lost 6 bases and J 3 bases, leaving 15 bases between the germline ends. The CDR3 sequence is 14 residues long.

This sequence joins TRBV29-1 and TRBJ1-2; D is perhaps TRBD1 (5 bases). Germline V lookup: CDR1 SQVTM, CDR2 ANQGSEA. Between the trimmed V and J ends, which lost 6 bases and 7 bases, there was a span of 18 bases. The CDR3 length is 13 residues. CDR3 nucleotides: TGCAGCGTCCCGACCACAGGAGAGGGTGGCTACACCTTC. This translates into CSVPTTGEGGYTF.

As concerns this clone: Other DNA variants within this sample encode the same CDR3. This chain uses TRBV5-1 with TRBJ2-7; TRBD1 aligns across 7 bases. Losses at the gene ends were 0 bases for V and 3 bases for J; bases not matched to a gene: 6. CDR3 length: 15 residues. The germline V gene has CDR1 SGHRS and CDR2 YFSETQ. This CDR3 reads CASSLDWTGFYEQYF. CDR3 DNA: TGCGCCAGCAGCTTGGACTGGACAGGATTCTACGAGCAGTACTTC.

This chain connects TRBV27 to TRBJ1-5; D unresolved. Trimming removed 4 bases at V and 1 base at J, with 8 bases between. Germline CDR1 reads MNHEY; CDR2 reads SMNVEV (reference sequence). CDR3 length equals 14 residues. The CDR3, as DNA: TGTGCCAGCAGTTACGTAGGGAGCAATCAGCCCCAGCATTTT. Its protein is CASSYVGSNQPQHF.

The chain combines TRBV11-2 with TRBJ2-5, with 14 bases lining up with TRBD2. With 5 bases clipped from V and 4 bases from J, the junction kept 9 bases outside the gene matches. This CDR3 comprises 17 residues. Germline V gene lookup returns CDR1 SGHAT and CDR2 FQNNGV. This CDR3 reads CASSPGLAGASGETQYF. CDR3 bases: TGTGCCAGCAGCCCGGGACTAGCGGGGGCCTCAGGAGAGACCCAGTACTTC.

The chain links TRBV19 to TRBJ2-1, with D unresolved. This CDR3 spans 13 amino acids. In germline, CDR1 is LNHDA, CDR2 SQIVND (reference sequence). V dropped 5 bases and J dropped 4 bases, with 9 bases sitting between them. The CDR3 loop is CASSPTAYNEQFF. The CDR3 nucleotides are TGTGCCAGTAGTCCTACAGCATACAATGAGCAGTTCTTC.

The chain employs TRBV6-1 and TRBJ2-1; 10 nucleotides agree with TRBD2. Germline CDR1 and CDR2: MNHNS and SASEGT. Trimming removed 0 bases from V and 4 bases from J; junction bases left unmatched: 9. The CDR3 is made up of 18 amino acids. The CDR3: CASSEARTTSGFYNEQFF. The CDR3 DNA reads as TGTGCCAGCAGTGAAGCTCGAACGACTAGCGGGTTTTACAATGAGCAGTTCTTC.

The rearrangement joins TRBV19 to TRBJ2-5; D might be TRBD1 or TRBD2, each matching 6 bases. The CDR3 consists of 15 residues. Trimming left V 3 bases short and J 5 bases short, with 16 bases between. Germline V gives CDR1 LNHDA, CDR2 SQIVND (reference sequence). The CDR3 DNA reads as TGTGCCAGTAGTATCGCGGAGGGGGTCGGGGAGACCCAGTACTTC. This translates into CASSIAEGVGETQYF.

The chain uses TRBV11-2 and TRBJ2-1; no clear D. The germline V and J ends were trimmed by 5 bases and 5 bases, with 16 bases remaining between them. The CDR3 consists of 15 residues. Germline lookup yields CDR1 SGHAT and CDR2 FQNNGV. CDR3: CASSPRFLPNNEQFF. The CDR3 region has the DNA TGTGCCAGCAGCCCCAGGTTCCTTCCAAACAATGAGCAGTTCTTC. The variable domain in full, with the rest retrieved from reference TRBV11-2 and TRBJ2-1, is EAGVAQSPRYKIIEKRQSVAFWCNPISGHATLYWYQQILGQGPKLLIQFQNNGVVDDSQLPKDRFSAERLKGVDSTLKIQPAKLEDSAVYLCASSPRFLPNNEQFFGPGTRLTVL.

V and J are TRBV6-5 and TRBJ2-1; a possible D gene is TRBD2 (6 bases). V lost 2 bases, J lost 9 bases, and 8 bases lay in between. CDR1 MNHEY and CDR2 SVGAGI come from the germline V gene. This CDR3 spans 12 amino acids. CDR3 in DNA: TGTGCCAGCAGTTACGGAGCGGGTGAGCAGTTCTTC. Translation: CASSYGAGEQFF.

With respect to this clone: This CDR3 is also generated by other DNA sequences in the sample. The J gene is TRBJ2-2, the V gene TRBV11-2; D is uncertain. The germline V gene encodes CDR1 SGHAT and CDR2 FQNNGV. Between the trimmed V and J ends, which lost 2 bases and 6 bases, there was a span of 1 base. The CDR3 has 11 residues. As DNA, the CDR3 is TGTGCCAGCAGCTTACCCGGGGAGCTGTTTTTT. It is translated as CASSLPGELFF.

The CDR3: CASSSESYSPIGYTF. DNA of the CDR3: TGTGCCAGCAGCTCTGAGTCGTACAGCCCTATTGGCTACACCTTC. The chain uses TRBV7-9 and TRBJ1-2; D is uncertain. Germline loops: CDR1 SEHNR, CDR2 FQNEAQ (reference sequence). CDR3 length: 15 residues. The V end was cut by 4 bases, the J end by 7 bases, with 19 bases between.